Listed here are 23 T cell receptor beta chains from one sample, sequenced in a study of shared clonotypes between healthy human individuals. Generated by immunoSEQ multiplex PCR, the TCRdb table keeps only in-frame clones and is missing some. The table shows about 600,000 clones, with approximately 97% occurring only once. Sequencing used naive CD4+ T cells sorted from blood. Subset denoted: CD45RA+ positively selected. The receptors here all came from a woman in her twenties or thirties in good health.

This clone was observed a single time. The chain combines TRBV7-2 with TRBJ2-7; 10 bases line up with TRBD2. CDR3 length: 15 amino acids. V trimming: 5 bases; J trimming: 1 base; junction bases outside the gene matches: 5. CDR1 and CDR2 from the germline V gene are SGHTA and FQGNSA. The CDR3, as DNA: TGTGCCAGCAGCCGTAGCGGGAGGACGTCCTACGAGCAGTACTTC. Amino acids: CASSRSGRTSYEQYF. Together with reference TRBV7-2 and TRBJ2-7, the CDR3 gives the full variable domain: GAGVSQSPSNKVTEKGKDVELRCDPISGHTALYWYRQSLGQGLEFLIYFQGNSAPDKSGLPSDRFSAERTGGSVSTLTIQRTQQEDSAVYLCASSRSGRTSYEQYFGPGTRLTVT.

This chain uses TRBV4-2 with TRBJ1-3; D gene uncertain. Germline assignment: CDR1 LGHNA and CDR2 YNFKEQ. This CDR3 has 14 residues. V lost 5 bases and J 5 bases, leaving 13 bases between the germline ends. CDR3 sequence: CASSGFGGRNTIYF. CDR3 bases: TGTGCCAGCAGCGGCTTCGGAGGGCGAAACACCATATATTTT.

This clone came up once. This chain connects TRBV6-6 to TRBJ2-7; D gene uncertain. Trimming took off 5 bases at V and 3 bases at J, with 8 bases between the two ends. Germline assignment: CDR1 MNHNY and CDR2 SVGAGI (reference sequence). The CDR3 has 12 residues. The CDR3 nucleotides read TGTGCCAGCAGTCCGGTAAACTACGAGCAGTACTTC. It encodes CASSPVNYEQYF.

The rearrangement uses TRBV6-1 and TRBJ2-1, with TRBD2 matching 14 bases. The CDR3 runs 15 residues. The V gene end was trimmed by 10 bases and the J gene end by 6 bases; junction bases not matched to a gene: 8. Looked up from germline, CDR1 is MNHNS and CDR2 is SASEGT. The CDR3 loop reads CAIWGLAGVPNEQFF. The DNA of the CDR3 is TGTGCCATTTGGGGACTAGCGGGAGTCCCCAATGAGCAGTTCTTC.

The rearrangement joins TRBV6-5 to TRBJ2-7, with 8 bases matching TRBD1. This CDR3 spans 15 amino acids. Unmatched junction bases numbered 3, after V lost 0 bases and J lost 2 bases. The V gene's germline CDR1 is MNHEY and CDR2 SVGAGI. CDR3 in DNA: TGTGCCAGCAGTTACTCGGGACAGGACACCTACGAGCAGTACTTC. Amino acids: CASSYSGQDTYEQYF.

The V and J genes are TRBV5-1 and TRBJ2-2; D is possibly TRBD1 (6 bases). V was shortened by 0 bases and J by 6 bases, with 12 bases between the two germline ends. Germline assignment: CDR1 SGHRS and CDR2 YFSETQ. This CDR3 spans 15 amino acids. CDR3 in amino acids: CASSLGQGPPGELFF. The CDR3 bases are TGCGCCAGCAGCTTGGGGCAGGGGCCACCCGGGGAGCTGTTTTTT.

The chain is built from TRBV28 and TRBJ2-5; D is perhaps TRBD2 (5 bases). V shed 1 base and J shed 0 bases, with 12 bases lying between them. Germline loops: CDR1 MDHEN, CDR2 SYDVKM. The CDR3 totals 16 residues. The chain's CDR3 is CASSLLGRTYQETQYF. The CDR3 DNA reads TGTGCCAGCAGTTTATTAGGCCGGACTTACCAAGAGACCCAGTACTTC.

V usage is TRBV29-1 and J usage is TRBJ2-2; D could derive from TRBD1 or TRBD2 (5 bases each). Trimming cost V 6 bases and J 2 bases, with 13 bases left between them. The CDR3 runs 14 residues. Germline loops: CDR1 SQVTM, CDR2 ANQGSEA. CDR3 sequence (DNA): TGCAGCGTGGCCGGGACGGGCAACACCGGGGAGCTGTTTTTT. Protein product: CSVAGTGNTGELFF.

CDR3 DNA sequence: TGTGCCAGCAGTTTTTCGGTTTTGGTAGGGGATACGCAGTATTTT. Translating it yields CASSFSVLVGDTQYF. The chain combines TRBV28 with TRBJ2-3, with D unclear. Trimming shortened V by 3 bases and J by 6 bases, and 16 bases separated the two germline ends. The CDR3 sequence is 15 residues long. Germline CDR1 is MDHEN and CDR2 is SYDVKM.

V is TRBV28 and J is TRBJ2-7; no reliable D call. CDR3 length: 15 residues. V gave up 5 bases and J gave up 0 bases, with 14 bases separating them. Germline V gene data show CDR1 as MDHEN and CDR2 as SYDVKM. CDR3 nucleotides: TGTGCCAGCAGTCCTGACTCCGTAGGCTCCTACGAGCAGTACTTC. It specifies CASSPDSVGSYEQYF.

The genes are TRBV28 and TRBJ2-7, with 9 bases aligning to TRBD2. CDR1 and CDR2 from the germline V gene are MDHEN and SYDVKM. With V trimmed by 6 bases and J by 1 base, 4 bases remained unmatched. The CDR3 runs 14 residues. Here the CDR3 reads CASRKREVSYEQYF. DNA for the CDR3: TGTGCCAGCAGAAAGCGGGAGGTTTCCTACGAGCAGTACTTC.

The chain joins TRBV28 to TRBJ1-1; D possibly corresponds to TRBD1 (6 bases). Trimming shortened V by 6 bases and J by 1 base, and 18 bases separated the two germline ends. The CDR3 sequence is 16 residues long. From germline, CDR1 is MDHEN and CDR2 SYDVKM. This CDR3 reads CASRPSGGRENTEAFF. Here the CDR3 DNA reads TGTGCCAGCAGACCCTCGGGGGGCAGAGAGAACACTGAAGCTTTCTTT.

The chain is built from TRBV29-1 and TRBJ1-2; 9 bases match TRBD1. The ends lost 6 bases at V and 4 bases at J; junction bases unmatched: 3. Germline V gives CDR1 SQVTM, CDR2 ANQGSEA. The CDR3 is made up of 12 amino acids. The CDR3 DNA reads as TGCAGCGTAGGACAGGGGAGCTATGGCTACACCTTC. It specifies CSVGQGSYGYTF. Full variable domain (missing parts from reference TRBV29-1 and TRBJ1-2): SAVISQKPSRDICQRGTSLTIQCQVDSQVTMMFWYRQQPGQSLTLIATANQGSEATYESGFVIDKFPISRPNLTFSTLTVSNMSPEDSSIYLCSVGQGSYGYTFGSGTRLTVV.

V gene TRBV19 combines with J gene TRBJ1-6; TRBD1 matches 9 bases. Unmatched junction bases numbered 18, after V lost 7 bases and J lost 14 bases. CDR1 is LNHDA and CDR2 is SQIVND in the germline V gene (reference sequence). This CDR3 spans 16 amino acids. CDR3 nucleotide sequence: TGTGCCAGTACCGAATCCGGGACAGGGAAGGGATCAACCCTCCACTTT. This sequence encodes CASTESGTGKGSTLHF.

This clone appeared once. CDR3 region: CATSSNSRDGLYQPQHF. The CDR3 DNA is TGTGCCACCAGCAGCAACTCCCGGGACGGACTGTATCAGCCCCAGCATTTT. The rearrangement uses TRBV15 and TRBJ1-5, with D perhaps TRBD1 (5 bases). Germline V gene sequence: CDR1 LNHNV, CDR2 YYDKDF (reference sequence). CDR3 size: 17 residues. The V and J ends lost 3 bases and 5 bases respectively, with 20 bases between them. Filled out from reference TRBV15 and TRBJ1-5, the complete variable domain reads DAMVIQNPRYQVTQFGKPVTLSCSQTLNHNVMYWYQQKSSQAPKLLFHYYDKDFNNEADTPDNFQSRRPNTSFCFLDIRSPGLGDTAMYLCATSSNSRDGLYQPQHFGDGTRLSIL.

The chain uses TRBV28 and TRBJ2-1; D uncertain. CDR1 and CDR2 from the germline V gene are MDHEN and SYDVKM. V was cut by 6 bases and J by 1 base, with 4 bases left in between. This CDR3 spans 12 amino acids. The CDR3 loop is CASSISYNEQFF. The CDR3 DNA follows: TGTGCCAGCAGCATATCCTACAATGAGCAGTTCTTC. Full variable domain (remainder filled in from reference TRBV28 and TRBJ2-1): DVKVTQSSRYLVKRTGEKVFLECVQDMDHENMFWYRQDPGLGLRLIYFSYDVKMKEKGDIPEGYSVSREKKERFSLILESASTNQTSMYLCASSISYNEQFFGPGTRLTVL.

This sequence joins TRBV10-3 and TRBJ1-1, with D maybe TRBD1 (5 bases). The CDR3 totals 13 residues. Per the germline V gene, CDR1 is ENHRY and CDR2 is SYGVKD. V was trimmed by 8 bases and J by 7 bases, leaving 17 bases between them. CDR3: CAIRPMGVGEAFF. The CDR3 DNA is TGTGCCATCCGGCCCATGGGGGTTGGTGAAGCTTTCTTT.

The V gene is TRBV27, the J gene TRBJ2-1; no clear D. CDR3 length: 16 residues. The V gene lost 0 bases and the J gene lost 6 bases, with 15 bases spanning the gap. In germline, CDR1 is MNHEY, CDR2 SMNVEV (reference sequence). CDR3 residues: CASSLSEVWGSNEQFF. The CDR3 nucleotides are TGTGCCAGCAGTTTATCGGAAGTTTGGGGTTCCAATGAGCAGTTCTTC.

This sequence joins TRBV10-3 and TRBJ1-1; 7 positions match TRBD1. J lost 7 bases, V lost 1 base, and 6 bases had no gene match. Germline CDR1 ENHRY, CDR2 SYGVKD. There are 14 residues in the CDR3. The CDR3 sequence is CAISELTGAHEAFF. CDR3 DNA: TGTGCCATCAGTGAGTTAACAGGGGCTCATGAAGCTTTCTTT.

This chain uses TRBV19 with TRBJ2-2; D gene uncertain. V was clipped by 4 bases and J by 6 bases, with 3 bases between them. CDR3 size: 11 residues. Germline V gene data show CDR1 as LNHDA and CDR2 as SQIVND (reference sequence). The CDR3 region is CASSSSGELFF. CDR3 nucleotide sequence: TGTGCCAGTAGTAGCTCCGGGGAGCTGTTTTTT.

CDR3 bases: TGCAGCGTTGCAGGATCCTACGAGCAGTACTTC. Amino acids: CSVAGSYEQYF. This chain uses TRBV29-1 with TRBJ2-7; D uncertain. The germline V gene encodes CDR1 SQVTM and CDR2 ANQGSEA. V lost 4 bases to trimming and J lost 1 base, with 5 bases between them. This CDR3 spans 11 amino acids.

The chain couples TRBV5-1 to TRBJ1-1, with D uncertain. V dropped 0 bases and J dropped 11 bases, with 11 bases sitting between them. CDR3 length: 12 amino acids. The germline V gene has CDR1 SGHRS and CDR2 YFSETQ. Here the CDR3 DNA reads TGCGCCAGCAGCTTGGATAGGGCCAGTGCTTTCTTT. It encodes CASSLDRASAFF.

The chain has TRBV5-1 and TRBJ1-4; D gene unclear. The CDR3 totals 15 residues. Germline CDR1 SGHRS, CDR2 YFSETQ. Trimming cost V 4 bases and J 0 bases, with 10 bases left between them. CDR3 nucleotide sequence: TGCGCCAGCAGCAGACAAAGAGCAACTAATGAAAAACTGTTTTTT. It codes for CASSRQRATNEKLFF.